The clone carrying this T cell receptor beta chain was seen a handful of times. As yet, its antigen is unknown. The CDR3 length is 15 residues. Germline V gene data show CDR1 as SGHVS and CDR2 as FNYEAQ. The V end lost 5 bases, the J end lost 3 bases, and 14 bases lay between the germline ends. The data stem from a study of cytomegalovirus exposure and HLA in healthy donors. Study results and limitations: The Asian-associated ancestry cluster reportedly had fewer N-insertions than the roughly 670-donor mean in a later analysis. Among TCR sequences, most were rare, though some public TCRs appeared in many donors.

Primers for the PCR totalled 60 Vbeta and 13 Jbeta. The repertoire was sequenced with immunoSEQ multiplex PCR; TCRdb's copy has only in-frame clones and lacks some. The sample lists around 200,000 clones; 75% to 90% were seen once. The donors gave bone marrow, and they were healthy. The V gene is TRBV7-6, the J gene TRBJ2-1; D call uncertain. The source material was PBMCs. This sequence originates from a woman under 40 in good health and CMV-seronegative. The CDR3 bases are TGTGCCAGCAGCCCTTCCCTTGCCGGCTACAATGAGCAGTTCTTC. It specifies CASSPSLAGYNEQFF.